This T cell receptor (beta chain) stems from a study of T cell responses to AZD1222 COVID-19 vaccine. Using immunoSEQ multiplex PCR, the repertoire was profiled, and TCRdb retains in-frame clones only, with some absent. The sample has tens of thousands of clones, about four fifths seen once. This sequence was found in an adult in good health. Material: peripheral blood, obtained on day 0 of AZD1222 vaccination.

CDR3 residues: CASNSGGRTNEKLFF. As DNA, the CDR3 is TGTGCCAGCAACTCAGGGGGGCGAACTAATGAAAAACTGTTTTTT. The chain carries TRBV7-8 and TRBJ1-4; 7 bases agree with TRBD1. The trim removed 7 bases at V and 1 base at J, leaving 6 bases unmatched. The CDR3 runs 15 residues. From germline, CDR1 is SGHVS and CDR2 FQNEAQ.